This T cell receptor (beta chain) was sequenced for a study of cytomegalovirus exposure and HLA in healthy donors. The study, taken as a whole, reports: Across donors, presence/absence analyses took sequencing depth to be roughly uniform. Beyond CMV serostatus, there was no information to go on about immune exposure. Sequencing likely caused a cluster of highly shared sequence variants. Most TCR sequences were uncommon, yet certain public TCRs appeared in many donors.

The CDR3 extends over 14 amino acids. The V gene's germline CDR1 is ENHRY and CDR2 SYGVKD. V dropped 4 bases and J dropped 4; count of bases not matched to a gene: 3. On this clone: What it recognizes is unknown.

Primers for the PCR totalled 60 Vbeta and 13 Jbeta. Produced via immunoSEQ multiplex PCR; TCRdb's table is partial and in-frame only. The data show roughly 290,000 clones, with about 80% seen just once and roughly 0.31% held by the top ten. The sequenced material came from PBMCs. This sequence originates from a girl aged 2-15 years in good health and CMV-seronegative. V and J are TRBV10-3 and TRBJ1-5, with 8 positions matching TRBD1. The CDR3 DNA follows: TGTGCCATCAGTGGGGGACAGGAGAATCAGCCCCAGCATTTT. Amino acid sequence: CAISGGQENQPQHF.